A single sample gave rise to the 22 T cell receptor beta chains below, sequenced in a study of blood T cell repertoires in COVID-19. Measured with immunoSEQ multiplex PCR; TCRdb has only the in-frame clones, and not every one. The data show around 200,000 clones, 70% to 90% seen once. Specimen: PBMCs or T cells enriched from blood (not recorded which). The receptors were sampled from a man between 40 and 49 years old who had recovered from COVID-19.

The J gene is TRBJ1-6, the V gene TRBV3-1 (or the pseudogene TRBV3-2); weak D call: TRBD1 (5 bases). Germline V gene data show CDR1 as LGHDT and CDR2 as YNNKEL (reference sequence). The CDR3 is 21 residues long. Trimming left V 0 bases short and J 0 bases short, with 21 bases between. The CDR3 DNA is TGTGCCAGCAGCCAAGATTTACGAAGTATGGGGCCTAGCTCCTATAATTCACCCCTCCACTTT. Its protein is CASSQDLRSMGPSSYNSPLHF.

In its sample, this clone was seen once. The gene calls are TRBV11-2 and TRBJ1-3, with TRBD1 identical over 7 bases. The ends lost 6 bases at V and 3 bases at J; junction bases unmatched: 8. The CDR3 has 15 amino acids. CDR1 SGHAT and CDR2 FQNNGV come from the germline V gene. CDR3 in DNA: TGTGCCAGCAGTCTCAGGGGGACAATTGGAAACACCATATATTTT. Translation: CASSLRGTIGNTIYF.

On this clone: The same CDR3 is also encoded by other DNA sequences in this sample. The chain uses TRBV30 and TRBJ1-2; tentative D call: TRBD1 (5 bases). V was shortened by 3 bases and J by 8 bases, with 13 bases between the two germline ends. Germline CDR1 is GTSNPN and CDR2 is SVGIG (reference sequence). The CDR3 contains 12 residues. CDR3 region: CAWSPPTGGYTF. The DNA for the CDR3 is TGTGCCTGGAGCCCTCCTACAGGAGGCTACACCTTC. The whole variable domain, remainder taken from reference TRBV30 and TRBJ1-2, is SQTIHQWPATLVQPVGSPLSLECTVEGTSNPNLYWYRQAAGRGLQLLFYSVGIGQISSEVPQNLSASRPQDRQFILSSKKLLLSDSGFYLCAWSPPTGGYTFGSGTRLTVV.

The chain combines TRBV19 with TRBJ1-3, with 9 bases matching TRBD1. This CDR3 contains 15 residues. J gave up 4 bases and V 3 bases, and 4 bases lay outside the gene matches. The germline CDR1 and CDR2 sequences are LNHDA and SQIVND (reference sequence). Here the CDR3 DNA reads TGTGCCAGTAGTATCGTGGGGACAGGGGGAAACACCATATATTTT. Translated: CASSIVGTGGNTIYF.

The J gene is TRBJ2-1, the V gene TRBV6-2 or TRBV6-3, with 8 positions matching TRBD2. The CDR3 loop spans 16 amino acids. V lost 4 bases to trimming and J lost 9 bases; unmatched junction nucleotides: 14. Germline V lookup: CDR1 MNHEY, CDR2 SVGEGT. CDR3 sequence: CASSSPGGPHGSEQFF. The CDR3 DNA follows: TGTGCCAGCAGTTCGCCGGGAGGGCCACACGGTAGTGAGCAGTTCTTC.

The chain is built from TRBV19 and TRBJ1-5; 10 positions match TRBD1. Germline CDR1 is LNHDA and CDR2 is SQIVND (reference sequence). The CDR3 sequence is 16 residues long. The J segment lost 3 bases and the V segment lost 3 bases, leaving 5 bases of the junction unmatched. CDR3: CASSMGTGEYNQPQHF. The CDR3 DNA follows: TGTGCCAGTAGTATGGGGACAGGGGAATACAATCAGCCCCAGCATTTT. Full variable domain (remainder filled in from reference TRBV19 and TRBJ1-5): DGGITQSPKYLFRKEGQNVTLSCEQNLNHDAMYWYRQDPGQGLRLIYYSQIVNDFQKGDIAEGYSVSREKKESFPLTVTSAQKNPTAFYLCASSMGTGEYNQPQHFGDGTRLSIL.

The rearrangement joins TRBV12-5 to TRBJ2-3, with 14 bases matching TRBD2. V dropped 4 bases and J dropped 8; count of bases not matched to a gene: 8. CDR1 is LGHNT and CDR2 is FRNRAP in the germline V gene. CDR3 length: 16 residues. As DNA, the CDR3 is TGTGCTAGTGGTTACAGACTAGCGGGGGGGCTAGGTACGCAGTATTTT. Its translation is CASGYRLAGGLGTQYF.

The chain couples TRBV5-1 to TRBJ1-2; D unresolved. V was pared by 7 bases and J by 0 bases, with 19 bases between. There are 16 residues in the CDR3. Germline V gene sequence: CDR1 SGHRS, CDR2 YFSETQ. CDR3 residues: CASGPLSTTSNYGYTF. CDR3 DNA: TGCGCCAGCGGACCGCTATCGACTACCTCTAACTATGGCTACACCTTC.

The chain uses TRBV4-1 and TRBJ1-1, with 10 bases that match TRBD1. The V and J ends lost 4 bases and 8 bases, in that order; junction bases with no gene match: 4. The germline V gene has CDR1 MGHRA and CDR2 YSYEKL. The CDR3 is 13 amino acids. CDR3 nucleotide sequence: TGCGCCAGCAGCCCGGGACAGGGGCCGGAAGCTTTCTTT. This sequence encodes CASSPGQGPEAFF.

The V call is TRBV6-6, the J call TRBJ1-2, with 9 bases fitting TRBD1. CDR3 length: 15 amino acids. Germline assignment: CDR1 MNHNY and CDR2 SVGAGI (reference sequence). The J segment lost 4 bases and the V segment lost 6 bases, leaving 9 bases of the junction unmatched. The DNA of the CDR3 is TGTGCCAGCAGACAGACAGGGGGTGGGGGCTATGGCTACACCTTC. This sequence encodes CASRQTGGGGYGYTF.

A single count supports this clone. The CDR3 here is CSAGGAFISGTTDTQYF. Written as DNA, the CDR3 is TGCAGTGCTGGTGGGGCCTTTATTAGCGGCACCACAGATACGCAGTATTTT. The chain carries TRBV20-1 and TRBJ2-3; possibly TRBD2 for D (6 bases). Germline CDR1 DFQATT, CDR2 SNEGSKA (reference sequence). This CDR3 comprises 17 residues. V was clipped by 5 bases and J by 2 bases, with 23 bases between them.

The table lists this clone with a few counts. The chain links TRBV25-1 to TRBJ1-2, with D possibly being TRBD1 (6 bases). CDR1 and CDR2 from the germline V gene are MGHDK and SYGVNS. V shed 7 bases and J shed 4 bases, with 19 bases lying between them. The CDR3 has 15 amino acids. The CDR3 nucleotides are TGTGCCAGCACACCTAATATGGCAGGGGTCTATGGCTACACCTTC. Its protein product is CASTPNMAGVYGYTF.

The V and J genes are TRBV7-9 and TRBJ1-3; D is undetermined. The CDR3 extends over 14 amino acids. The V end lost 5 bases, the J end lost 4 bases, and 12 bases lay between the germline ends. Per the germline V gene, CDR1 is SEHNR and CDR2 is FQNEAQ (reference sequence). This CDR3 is CASSPDILGNTIYF. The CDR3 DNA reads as TGTGCCAGCAGCCCCGACATCCTCGGAAACACCATATATTTT.

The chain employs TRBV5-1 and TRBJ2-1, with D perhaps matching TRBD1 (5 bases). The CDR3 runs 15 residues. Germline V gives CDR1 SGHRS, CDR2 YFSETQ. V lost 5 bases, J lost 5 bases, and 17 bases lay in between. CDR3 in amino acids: CASSLGDLPNNEQFF. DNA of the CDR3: TGCGCCAGCAGTTTAGGGGATCTCCCTAACAATGAGCAGTTCTTC.

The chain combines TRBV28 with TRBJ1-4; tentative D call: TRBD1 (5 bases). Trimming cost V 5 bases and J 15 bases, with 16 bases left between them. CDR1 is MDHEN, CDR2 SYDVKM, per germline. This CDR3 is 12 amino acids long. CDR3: CASSPNRRMVFF. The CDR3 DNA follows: TGTGCCAGCAGTCCAAACAGGCGGATGGTGTTTTTT.

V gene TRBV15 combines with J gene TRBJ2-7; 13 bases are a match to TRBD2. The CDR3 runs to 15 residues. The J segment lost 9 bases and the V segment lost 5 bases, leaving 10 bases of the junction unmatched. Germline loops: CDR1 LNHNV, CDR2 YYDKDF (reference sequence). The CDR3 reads CATSFAGTSGTGQYF. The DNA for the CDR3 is TGTGCCACCAGCTTCGCCGGGACTAGCGGGACTGGGCAGTACTTC.

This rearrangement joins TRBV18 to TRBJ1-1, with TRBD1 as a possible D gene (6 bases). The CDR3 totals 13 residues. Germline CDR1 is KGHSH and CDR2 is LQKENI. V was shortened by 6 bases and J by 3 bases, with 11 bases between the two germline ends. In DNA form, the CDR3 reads TGTGCCAGCTCCGGGGGGCTAGACACTGAAGCTTTCTTT. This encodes CASSGGLDTEAFF. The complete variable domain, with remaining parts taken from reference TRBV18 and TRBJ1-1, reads NAGVMQNPRHLVRRRGQEARLRCSPMKGHSHVYWYRQLPEEGLKFMVYLQKENIIDESGMPKERFSAEFPKEGPSILRIQQVVRGDSAAYFCASSGGLDTEAFFGQGTRLTVV.

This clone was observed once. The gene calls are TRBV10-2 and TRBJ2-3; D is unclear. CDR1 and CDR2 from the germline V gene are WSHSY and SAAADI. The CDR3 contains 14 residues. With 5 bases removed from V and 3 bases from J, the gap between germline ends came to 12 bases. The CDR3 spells CASSIRVSTDTQYF. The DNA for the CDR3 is TGCGCCAGCAGTATCCGGGTGTCTACAGATACGCAGTATTTT.

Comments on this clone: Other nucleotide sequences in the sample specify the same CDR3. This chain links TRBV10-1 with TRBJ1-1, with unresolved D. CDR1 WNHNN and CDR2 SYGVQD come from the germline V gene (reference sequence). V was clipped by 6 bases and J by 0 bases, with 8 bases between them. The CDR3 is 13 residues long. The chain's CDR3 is CASRANLNTEAFF. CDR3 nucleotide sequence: TGCGCCAGCAGAGCCAATCTGAACACTGAAGCTTTCTTT.

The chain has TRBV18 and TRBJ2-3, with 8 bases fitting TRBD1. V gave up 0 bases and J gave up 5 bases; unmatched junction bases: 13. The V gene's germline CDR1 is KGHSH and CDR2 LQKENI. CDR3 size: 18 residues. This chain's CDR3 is CASSPPGTGRLRGDTQYF. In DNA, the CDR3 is TGTGCCAGCTCACCACCCGGGACAGGACGCCTCCGGGGAGATACGCAGTATTTT.

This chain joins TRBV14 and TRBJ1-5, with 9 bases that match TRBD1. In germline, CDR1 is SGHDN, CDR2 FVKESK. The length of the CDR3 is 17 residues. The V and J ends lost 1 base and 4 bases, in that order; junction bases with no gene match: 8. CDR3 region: CASSQGGQGLRNQPQHF. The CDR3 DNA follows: TGTGCCAGCAGCCAAGGGGGACAGGGCCTCCGAAATCAGCCCCAGCATTTT.

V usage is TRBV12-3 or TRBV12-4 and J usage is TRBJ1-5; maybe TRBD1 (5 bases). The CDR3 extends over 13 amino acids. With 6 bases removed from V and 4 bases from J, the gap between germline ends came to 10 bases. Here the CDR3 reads CASSTQGNQPQHF. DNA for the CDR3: TGTGCCAGCAGCACCCAGGGAAATCAGCCCCAGCATTTT.